This entry features one T cell receptor (beta chain) sequence. Its antigen remains unidentified. The sample belongs to a study of blood T cells in healthy people across ages. General study points: Diversity estimates drawn from one million T cells were deemed underestimates. TCR beta diversity correlated strongly with naive T cell percentage. Observed TCR beta diversity per million T cells went down as age went up. This fall followed a roughly linear course with age.

With a J-beta primer mix and a sample-barcoded 5' primer, a second PCR ran about 7 to 12 cycles. TCRdb itself ran the 5' RACE reads through MiXCR, one entry per CDR3 protein. The table lists 790,000 or so distinct CDR3 sequences, about 42% of them singletons. The TCR was taken from a man aged 80 or over in good health. Specimen: blood.

This CDR3 reads CAVQAGGVNEKLFF. CDR3 DNA sequence: TGTGCCGTCCAAGCAGGGGGCGTTAATGAAAAACTGTTTTTT. This rearrangement joins TRBV28 to TRBJ1-4, with 8 bases aligning to TRBD1. The junction had 9 bases not matched to a gene; V was cut back by 11 bases and J by 4 bases. CDR1 is MDHEN and CDR2 is SYDVKM in the germline V gene. This CDR3 contains 14 residues.